This entry is about one TCR beta chain. Data came from immunoSEQ multiplex PCR; TCRdb stores just in-frame clones and leaves some out. The sample shows tens of thousands of clones, roughly 81% of them seen only once. From germline, CDR1 is SGHRS and CDR2 YFSETQ. The V and J ends lost 5 bases and 3 bases, in that order; junction bases with no gene match: 12. The CDR3 has 16 residues. These data belong to a study of memory CD4+ T cells and cytomegalovirus serostatus. Single viable CD3+CD4+CD8-CD45RO+ cells were sorted as the memory CD4+ T cells. The chain recombines TRBV5-1 with TRBJ1-1, with 8 bases lining up with TRBD1. The TCR sequence derives from an adult in good health and CMV-seronegative. The sequenced material came from memory CD4+ T cells from blood. The CDR3 coding sequence is TGCGCCAGCAGAGTCGGCAGGGGGCTTCAAGACACTGAAGCTTTCTTT. This sequence encodes CASRVGRGLQDTEAFF.